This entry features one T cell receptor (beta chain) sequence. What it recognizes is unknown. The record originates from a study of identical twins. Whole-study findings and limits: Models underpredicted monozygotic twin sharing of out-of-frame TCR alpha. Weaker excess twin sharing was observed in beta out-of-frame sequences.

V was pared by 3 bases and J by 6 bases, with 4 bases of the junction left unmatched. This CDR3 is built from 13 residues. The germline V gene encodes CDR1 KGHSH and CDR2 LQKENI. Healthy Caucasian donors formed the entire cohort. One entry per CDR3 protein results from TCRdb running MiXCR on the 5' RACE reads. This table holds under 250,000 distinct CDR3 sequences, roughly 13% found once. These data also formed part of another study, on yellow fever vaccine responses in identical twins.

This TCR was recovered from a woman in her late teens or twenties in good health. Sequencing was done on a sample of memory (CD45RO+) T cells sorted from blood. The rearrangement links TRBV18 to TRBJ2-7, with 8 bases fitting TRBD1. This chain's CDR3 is CASSPGQAREQYF. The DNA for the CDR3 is TGTGCCAGCTCACCGGGACAGGCCCGCGAGCAGTACTTC. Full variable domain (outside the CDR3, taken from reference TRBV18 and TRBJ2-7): NAGVMQNPRHLVRRRGQEARLRCSPMKGHSHVYWYRQLPEEGLKFMVYLQKENIIDESGMPKERFSAEFPKEGPSILRIQQVVRGDSAAYFCASSPGQAREQYFGPGTRLTVT.